This TCR beta chain was sequenced for a study of T cell responses to AZD1222 COVID-19 vaccine. This clone appeared once. Trimming took 3 bases from V and 3 from J, leaving 12 bases between them. Germline V gene data show CDR1 as LGHNA and CDR2 as YNFKEQ. There are 14 residues in the CDR3. The protocol was immunoSEQ multiplex PCR, while the TCRdb copy is restricted to in-frame clones and leaves out a portion. The sample has around 220,000 clones; about 94% are singletons. The chain couples TRBV4-2 to TRBJ2-7; TRBD1 might be the D (6 bases). This specimen was peripheral blood, taken 28 days after the second dose of the MenACWY control vaccine. This receptor was taken from an adult who received the MenACWY meningococcal vaccine as a control. The CDR3 sequence: CASSQGRGYYEQYF. CDR3 bases: TGTGCCAGCAGCCAGGGCAGGGGATACTACGAGCAGTACTTC.